The text below deals with one T cell receptor beta chain. Its antigen is as yet unknown. The conserved closing phenylalanine or tryptophan is absent in this CDR3, likely reflecting a read error. The data originate from a study of T cell repertoires in cytomegalovirus infection. Each CDR3 protein is one row after TCRdb ran MiXCR on the reads. The sample has roughly 760,000 distinct CDR3 sequences, 35% seen once. General study findings and limits: The ex vivo response was dominated by HLA-C-restricted CMV-specific TCR beta clonotypes.

This clonotype originated in a human donor in good health (CMV status not recorded). Some clones in this sample may be carry-over from other donors' samples. The sample was PBMCs.

The CDR3 here is CASSQGTGETNEQYL. CDR3 in DNA: TGTGCCAGCAGCCAGGGGACAGGGGAGACGAACGAGCAGTACTTA. V and J are TRBV4-2 and TRBJ2-7; 10 bases agree with TRBD1. This CDR3 region has 15 residues. V was pared by 3 bases and J by 5 bases, with 7 bases of the junction left unmatched. Per the germline V gene, CDR1 is LGHNA and CDR2 is YNFKEQ.